A selection of T cell receptor beta chains follows, all from one sample in a study of T cell repertoires in cytomegalovirus infection. No antigens are known for them. MiXCR, run by TCRdb on the reads, gives a single entry per CDR3 protein. Of 640,000 or so distinct CDR3 sequences detected, 30% to 35% appear once; the ten largest clones hold roughly 18%. The sequencing used cultured PBMCs, collected from culture after CMV antigen stimulation. Receptor source: a human donor in good health (CMV status not recorded). Some clones in this sample may be carry-over from other donors' samples. Both conserved end residues are part of each CDR3. The D gene is left open where the match is weak. Clone size is given for some rows only: seen once, a few or many times, or a class if the clone is expanded.

>TRBJ2-3|-|TRBV6-1|few
TGTGCCAGCAGTGCAGTGGGGACTAGCACAGATACGCAGTATTTT
CASSAVGTSTDTQYF
>TRBJ2-1|TRBD1|TRBV20-1|-
TGCAGTGCTAGTAAGGGGGCGGATGAGCAGTTCTTC
CSASKGADEQFF
>TRBJ1-5|-|TRBV7-2|once
TGTGCCAGCAGCGCAGGGTTTGGACAGCCCCAGCATTTT
CASSAGFGQPQHF
>TRBJ2-2|TRBD2|TRBV7-2|-
TGTGCCAGCAGCGTGGGGGGGGTTCGAACCGGGGAGCTGTTTTTT
CASSVGGVRTGELFF
>TRBJ2-1|TRBD2|TRBV7-6|-
TGTGCCAGCAGCTTTTTACTAGCGGGGGACTACAATGAGCAGTTCTTC
CASSFLLAGDYNEQFF
>TRBJ2-5|TRBD2|TRBV5-4|few
TGTGCCAGCAGATTGAGCGGGGGGGCAAGAGAGACCCAGTACTTC
CASRLSGGARETQYF
>TRBJ2-1|-|TRBV18|-
TGTGCCAGCTCACCACTGAGGACTAGGGGGCCGGAGCAGTTCTTC
CASSPLRTRGPEQFF
>TRBJ1-1|-|TRBV20-1|-
TGCAGTGCCCCCGGAGCGGGCATGAACACTGAAGCTTTCTTT
CSAPGAGMNTEAFF
>TRBJ1-2|-|TRBV3-1|few
TGTGCCAGCAGCCAAGGGGCAGGGAGGCCAGATGGCTACACCTTC
CASSQGAGRPDGYTF
>TRBJ2-2|-|TRBV20-1|-
TGCAGTGCTAGAGATCCCGTGGGGCCGGCGTCCTTTTTT
CSARDPVGPASFF
>TRBJ2-5|TRBD2|TRBV19|few
TGTGCCAGTAGTATGGTTCCGAGCGGGACGGAGACCCAGTACTTC
CASSMVPSGTETQYF
>TRBJ2-1|TRBD1|TRBV4-1|once
TGCGCCAGCAGCCAAGATCTTAGGACAGGCGGTGAGCAGTTCTTC
CASSQDLRTGGEQFF
>TRBJ1-4|-|TRBV30|-
TGTGCCTGGAGAAGCTTCGGGGATGAGAATGAAAAACTGTTTTTT
CAWRSFGDENEKLFF
>TRBJ2-7|-|TRBV7-6|-
TGTGCCAGCAGCCCCAGGGGGGCGCTGGGTCTTGGGCCCCTCTACGAGCAGTACTTC
CASSPRGALGLGPLYEQYF
>TRBJ2-3|TRBD2|TRBV20-1|-
TGCAGTGCACCACTAGCGGGGGGGCAAGATACGCAGTATTTT
CSAPLAGGQDTQYF
>TRBJ2-5|-|TRBV7-2|few
TGTGCCAGCAGCAAGAGGCAGGGGTGGGAGACCCAGTACTTC
CASSKRQGWETQYF
>TRBJ1-6|TRBD1|TRBV10-3|-
TGTGCCATCAGTGGGAGGACAGGGCTCAATTCACCCCTCCACTTT
CAISGRTGLNSPLHF
>TRBJ2-5|TRBD2|TRBV7-8|few
TGTGCCAGCAGGCGGGAGGAGGGAGTGGGGACCCAGTACTTC
CASRREEGVGTQYF
>TRBJ2-6|-|TRBV2|few
TGTGCCACCGGTGACTATGGGGCCAACGTCCTGACTTTC
CATGDYGANVLTF
>TRBJ2-1|TRBD2|TRBV11-1|-
TGTGCCAGCAGCCCTGCCGGGACTAGCCTAAATGAGCAGTTCTTC
CASSPAGTSLNEQFF
>TRBJ1-3|-|TRBV10-3|-
TGTGCCATCAGTGAGTCTCGGTGGGGTACTGGAAACACCATATATTTT
CAISESRWGTGNTIYF
>TRBJ1-2|TRBD1|TRBV2|-
TGTGCCAGCAGCGACAGGGGTACTAGTGCCTACACCTTC
CASSDRGTSAYTF
>TRBJ2-1|TRBD2|TRBV29-1|few
TGCAGCGTTCTTACTAGCGGGGGGGCCAATGAGCAGTTCTTC
CSVLTSGGANEQFF
>TRBJ1-4|-|TRBV7-2|-
TGTGCCAGCAGCTTAGGTTCACCTGTCTATTCTAATGAAAAACTGTTTTTT
CASSLGSPVYSNEKLFF
>TRBJ2-1|-|TRBV7-2|-
TGTGCCAGCAGCTTATATTGGGAGAATGAGCAGTTCTTC
CASSLYWENEQFF
>TRBJ2-7|-|TRBV11-2|-
TGTGCCAGCAGCTTCGGCAGCCGGATTTCATCGTACGAGCAGTACTTC
CASSFGSRISSYEQYF
>TRBJ2-7|-|TRBV5-6|few
TGTGCCAGCAGCTTGGCGGACGGAGTTCTACATGAGCAGTACTTC
CASSLADGVLHEQYF
>TRBJ2-3|-|TRBV10-3|-
TGTGCCATCAGTGAGTCCCCAGATACGCAGTATTTT
CAISESPDTQYF
>TRBJ1-5|-|TRBV10-3|once
TGTGCCATCGGGGGGGCCGGGGGGAGCGAAGGCAATCAGCCCCAGCATTTT
CAIGGAGGSEGNQPQHF
>TRBJ2-5|TRBD1|TRBV12-3/TRBV12-4|-
TGTGCCAGCGGGTCGACAGGGGGCGCGTCAGAGACCCAGTACTTC
CASGSTGGASETQYF
>TRBJ2-5|TRBD2|TRBV6-5|few
TGTGCCAGCAGTTATCAGCTAGCGGTACAAGAGACCCAGTACTTC
CASSYQLAVQETQYF
>TRBJ1-2|-|TRBV6-8|-
TGTGCCAGCAGTACCCTAGGTGGAGACTATGGCTACCCCTTC
CASSTLGGDYGYPF
>TRBJ2-7|TRBD1|TRBV6-2/TRBV6-3|-
TGTGCCAGCAGCTATCGGACAGGGGGTGACTACGAGCAGTACTTC
CASSYRTGGDYEQYF
>TRBJ2-1|TRBD2|TRBV5-6|once
TGTGCCAGCAGCATCGGACTAGCGGGAGATCTTGAGCAGTTCTTC
CASSIGLAGDLEQFF
>TRBJ2-1|TRBD2|TRBV6-1|-
TGTGCCAGCCTGGACCCGGGACTAGGCACCTACAATGAGCAGTTCTTC
CASLDPGLGTYNEQFF
>TRBJ2-1|-|TRBV7-2|many
TGTGCCAGCAGCTTAGCCCCGGGACTCCTAAATGAGCAGTTCTTC
CASSLAPGLLNEQFF
>TRBJ2-5|-|TRBV7-8|many
TGTGCCAGCAGCTCTGGTACAGGGAGGGAGACCCAGTACTTC
CASSSGTGRETQYF
>TRBJ2-1|TRBD1|TRBV29-1|-
TGCAGCGGAATAGTTCCGGGACAGGGAAGGAATGAGCAGTTCTTC
CSGIVPGQGRNEQFF
>TRBJ1-1|-|TRBV6-5|-
TGTGCCAGCAGTTACTCAGTCTCGAACACTGAAGCTTTCTTT
CASSYSVSNTEAFF
>TRBJ2-1|TRBD2|TRBV19|-
TGTGCCAGTAGCCGGGACTACCGCTACAATGAGCAGTTCTTC
CASSRDYRYNEQFF